Below, one T cell receptor (beta chain) is given with its context. This specimen comes from a study of T cell responses to AZD1222 COVID-19 vaccine. Libraries were prepared by immunoSEQ multiplex PCR; TCRdb keeps only in-frame clonotypes and omits some of them. This sample carries approximately 180,000 clones, 90% to 95% of them seen once, and the ten largest clones take around 0.98%. Germline values: CDR1 SGHNT, CDR2 YYREEE (reference sequence). V gave up 3 bases and J gave up 6 bases, with 13 bases separating them. The CDR3 has 15 residues. The receptor comes from an adult who received the MenACWY meningococcal vaccine as a control. This rearrangement joins TRBV5-4 to TRBJ1-6; D not resolved. The sequencing here drew on peripheral blood, taken 28 days after the second dose of the MenACWY control vaccine. In DNA form, the CDR3 reads TGTGCCAGCAGCTCCCGGACCGTTCCTAATTCACCCCTCCACTTT. Protein sequence: CASSSRTVPNSPLHF.